These 16 T cell receptor beta chains were sequenced from one sample in a study of technical replicates of blood from several donors. Clones were read by immunoSEQ multiplex PCR, and TCRdb kept only the in-frame ones, dropping some. The sample includes more than 90,000 clones, 90% to 97% of them seen just once. The material sequenced was T cells isolated from PBMCs. The receptors derive from a human donor in good health.

The chain links TRBV28 to TRBJ1-4; 7 positions agree with TRBD1. Losses at the gene ends were 7 bases for V and 2 bases for J; bases not matched to a gene: 4. This CDR3 spans 14 amino acids. Germline V lookup: CDR1 MDHEN, CDR2 SYDVKM. CDR3 in amino acids: CASKGGATNEKLFF. CDR3 nucleotides: TGTGCCAGCAAAGGGGGCGCGACTAATGAAAAACTGTTTTTT.

The rearrangement links TRBV28 to TRBJ2-7; D is ambiguous. The CDR3 runs 13 residues. From germline, CDR1 is MDHEN and CDR2 SYDVKM. V lost 5 bases and J 4 bases, leaving 12 bases between the germline ends. The CDR3 DNA follows: TGTGCCAGCAGTCCGCTACTATTTTACGAGCAGTACTTC. Translated: CASSPLLFYEQYF. Using reference TRBV28 and TRBJ2-7 for the parts outside the CDR3, the full variable domain is DVKVTQSSRYLVKRTGEKVFLECVQDMDHENMFWYRQDPGLGLRLIYFSYDVKMKEKGDIPEGYSVSREKKERFSLILESASTNQTSMYLCASSPLLFYEQYFGPGTRLTVT.

J is TRBJ1-4 and V is TRBV5-4; D call uncertain. V lost 0 bases and J 3 bases, leaving 9 bases between the germline ends. This CDR3 spans 15 amino acids. Germline V gene lookup returns CDR1 SGHNT and CDR2 YYREEE (reference sequence). The CDR3 spells CASSLDGSANEKLFF. The CDR3 DNA follows: TGTGCCAGCAGCTTGGACGGGTCCGCTAATGAAAAACTGTTTTTT.

The genes are TRBV6-1 and TRBJ2-7; 7 bases line up with TRBD1. The CDR3 covers 14 residues. Per germline, CDR1 MNHNS and CDR2 SASEGT. J lost 0 bases, V lost 2 bases, and 1 base had no gene match. For the CDR3, the DNA is TGTGCCAGCAGTGAAAGGGACAGCTCCTACGAGCAGTACTTC. This translates into CASSERDSSYEQYF.

The chain joins TRBV29-1 to TRBJ1-2, with a possible D match to TRBD1 (6 bases). This CDR3 comprises 13 residues. Germline V gives CDR1 SQVTM, CDR2 ANQGSEA. V lost 4 bases, J lost 6 bases, and 15 bases lay in between. The CDR3 spells CSVVGGGKNGYTF. CDR3 coding DNA: TGCAGCGTTGTAGGGGGGGGAAAAAATGGCTACACCTTC.

The chain links TRBV2 to TRBJ2-3, with 8 bases fitting TRBD1. From germline, CDR1 is SNHLY and CDR2 FYNNEI. This CDR3 has 15 amino acids. Trimming cost V 8 bases and J 0 bases; bases outside gene matches: 7. This chain's CDR3 is CASSQGAPSTDTQYF. The CDR3 DNA follows: TGTGCCAGCTCTCAGGGGGCCCCTAGCACAGATACGCAGTATTTT.

The rearrangement joins TRBV19 to TRBJ1-1; 11 bases agree with TRBD1. Looked up from germline, CDR1 is LNHDA and CDR2 is SQIVND (reference sequence). The CDR3 runs to 18 residues. The V and J ends lost 2 bases and 7 bases, in that order; junction bases with no gene match: 15. The CDR3 here is CASSISPYRDRGSYEAFF. DNA of the CDR3: TGTGCCAGTAGTATATCTCCCTATCGGGACAGGGGGTCATATGAAGCTTTCTTT.

The J gene is TRBJ1-2, the V gene TRBV6-1; tentatively, D is TRBD1 (5 bases). This CDR3 is built from 12 residues. Germline-derived CDR1 and CDR2 are MNHNS and SASEGT. V lost 7 bases and J lost 3, with 9 bases in between. DNA for the CDR3: TGTGCCAGCACCGGGGGGTACTATGGCTACACCTTC. As protein: CASTGGYYGYTF.

This chain links TRBV10-2 with TRBJ2-7; possibly TRBD1 for D (6 bases). Germline loops: CDR1 WSHSY, CDR2 SAAADI. Trimming stripped 6 bases from V and 1 base from J, with 16 bases between. This CDR3 contains 15 residues. In DNA, the CDR3 is TGCGCCAGCAGGGATCCTTATAGGGGGTCCTACGAGCAGTACTTC. Translated: CASRDPYRGSYEQYF.

The chain is built from TRBV18 and TRBJ2-3; no reliable D call. The CDR3 spans 14 residues. Germline CDR1 reads KGHSH; CDR2 reads LQKENI. Trimming pared 2 bases from V and 3 bases from J, leaving 9 bases between. CDR3 amino acids: CASSPMSTTDTQYF. DNA of the CDR3: TGTGCCAGCTCACCAATGAGCACTACAGATACGCAGTATTTT.

The rearrangement joins TRBV9 to TRBJ2-7; 8 positions agree with TRBD1. The CDR3 has 15 residues. V shed 3 bases, J shed 3 bases, and the junction held 8 bases outside the gene matches. Germline CDR1 reads SGDLS; CDR2 reads YYNGEE. The DNA for the CDR3 is TGTGCCAGCAGCGGAGGGACAGGAATTTACTACGAGCAGTACTTC. This encodes CASSGGTGIYYEQYF.

The rearrangement joins TRBV9 to TRBJ1-5; D perhaps matches TRBD1 (6 bases). The V end lost 4 bases, the J end lost 0 bases, and 8 bases lay between the germline ends. This CDR3 comprises 14 residues. In germline, CDR1 is SGDLS, CDR2 YYNGEE. DNA for the CDR3: TGTGCCAGCAGCACGGACAGTAGCAATCAGCCCCAGCATTTT. This sequence encodes CASSTDSSNQPQHF. Together with reference TRBV9 and TRBJ1-5, the CDR3 gives the full variable domain: DSGVTQTPKHLITATGQRVTLRCSPRSGDLSVYWYQQSLDQGLQFLIQYYNGEERAKGNILERFSAQQFPDLHSELNLSSLELGDSALYFCASSTDSSNQPQHFGDGTRLSIL.

The rearrangement uses TRBV27 and TRBJ2-7; 13 bases map to TRBD2. Germline CDR1 is MNHEY and CDR2 is SMNVEV (reference sequence). This CDR3 is 16 amino acids long. V trimming: 2 bases; J trimming: 5 bases; junction bases outside the gene matches: 6. The CDR3 loop is CASSLILAGGADEQYF. For the CDR3, the DNA is TGTGCCAGCAGTTTAATACTAGCGGGAGGGGCCGACGAGCAGTACTTC.

The V call is TRBV19, the J call TRBJ2-1; D is perhaps TRBD1 (5 bases). CDR3 length: 16 residues. V gave up 0 bases and J gave up 5 bases, with 14 bases separating them. CDR1 LNHDA and CDR2 SQIVND come from the germline V gene (reference sequence). CDR3 nucleotide sequence: TGTGCCAGTAGTATAGACAACGGTGGGGCCAACAATGAGCAGTTCTTC. Translating it yields CASSIDNGGANNEQFF. The whole variable domain, filled in from reference TRBV19 and TRBJ2-1, reads DGGITQSPKYLFRKEGQNVTLSCEQNLNHDAMYWYRQDPGQGLRLIYYSQIVNDFQKGDIAEGYSVSREKKESFPLTVTSAQKNPTAFYLCASSIDNGGANNEQFFGPGTRLTVL.

As DNA, the CDR3 is TGCGCCAGCGGACTGTACAATGAGCAGTTCTTC. Protein sequence: CASGLYNEQFF. The chain links TRBV10-2 to TRBJ2-1, with D perhaps matching TRBD2 (5 bases). Deletions cut 8 bases from V and 4 bases from J, with 6 bases between. The CDR3 is 11 residues long. Germline values: CDR1 WSHSY, CDR2 SAAADI.

The chain is built from TRBV30 and TRBJ1-2, with 7 bases identical to TRBD1. CDR1 and CDR2 (germline): GTSNPN, SVGIG (reference sequence). The CDR3 totals 15 residues. Trimming cost V 3 bases and J 4 bases; bases outside gene matches: 11. The CDR3 here is CAWRNTGAISYGYTF. In nucleotides, the CDR3 is TGTGCCTGGAGGAACACAGGGGCGATAAGCTATGGCTACACCTTC. The entire variable domain, with the rest obtained from reference TRBV30 and TRBJ1-2, is as follows: SQTIHQWPATLVQPVGSPLSLECTVEGTSNPNLYWYRQAAGRGLQLLFYSVGIGQISSEVPQNLSASRPQDRQFILSSKKLLLSDSGFYLCAWRNTGAISYGYTFGSGTRLTVV.